This T cell receptor beta chain is from a study of OX40 agonist ivuxolimab in advanced cancers. Study background: Participants averaged approximately 61 years of age (range about 23 to 79) and were around 80% male. Partial responses were observed in three patients, of whom one had hepatocellular carcinoma and two had cutaneous melanoma.

Trimming cost V 3 bases and J 7 bases, with 13 bases left between them. Germline-derived CDR1 and CDR2 are MNHNS and SASEGT. The CDR3 is 14 residues long. Data came from immunoSEQ multiplex PCR; TCRdb stores just in-frame clones and leaves some out. Altogether 65,000 to 100,000 clones are present, 70% to 85% being singletons, with the ten largest covering about 4%. In this sample, this clone turned up a few times. The receptor was derived from an adult with an advanced solid tumor such as melanoma, head and neck, liver or kidney cancer. The V gene is TRBV6-1, the J gene TRBJ2-1, with no clear D. Here the sequenced sample was CD4+ or CD8+ T cells sorted from blood, taken in a trial of the OX40 agonist ivuxolimab. CDR3 amino acids: CASSDLSWTNEQFF. The CDR3 bases are TGTGCCAGCAGTGATCTAAGCTGGACGAATGAGCAGTTCTTC.